The entry that follows covers one T cell receptor beta chain sequence. In this sample, this clonotype turned up a few times. Its antigen is still unknown. No clone much larger than this one lies a single base away; base qualities are absent. These data come from a study of patients and donors after allogeneic stem cell transplantation (dated by TCRdb to the early 2020s). The library relied on RT-PCR. These reads were obtained on a NextSeq 550. TCRdb took the public reads, trimmed them with fastp at Q25, ran MiXCR for clone calling and kept in-frame beta chains. Entries that share a CDR3 protein sequence are merged under the most common genes and DNA. Across this sample there are roughly 250,000 distinct CDR3 sequences, with roughly 15% seen only once. The top ten hold 9.5% to 13% of the sample. CDR1 SGHRS and CDR2 YFSETQ were looked up in the germline V gene. Measured from the cysteine to the phenylalanine, the CDR3 is 17 residues long. The retained sequence is limited to the CDR3, 51 bases, with the frame set at the first base. Unmatched junction bases come to 2, with V trimmed by 1 base and J by 0 bases.

Sequencing used blood, either unsorted or a sorted T cell fraction (not recorded which). The origin of this receptor is a human donor who was either an allogeneic HSCT recipient or a stem cell or donor lymphocyte infusion donor (not recorded which). It is not recorded whose cells these are; they may come from a transplant donor. The chain is made from TRBV5-1 and TRBJ2-7; 15 central bases correspond to TRBD2. CDR3 region: CASSLMGLAGGSYEQYF. The nucleotides read TGCGCCAGCAGCTTGATGGGACTAGCGGGGGGCTCCTACGAGCAGTACTTC.